This section outlines one T cell receptor (beta chain) sequence together with its context. The target antigen is unknown. This sample stems from a study of T cell responses to AZD1222 COVID-19 vaccine. Study-level points and caveats: The number of AZD1222 recipients seropositive at baseline was only five to seven. Nearly half of unique spike-specific TCRs reportedly avoided B.1.351 and B.1.1.7 mutated regions. There were repertoire samples only from the period after the peak T cell response.

Method: immunoSEQ multiplex PCR; TCRdb's copy keeps in-frame clones and lacks some. The repertoire consists of some 100,000 clones, with 80% to 90% occurring once and the leading ten covering about 2.4%. The germline V gene has CDR1 SGHRS and CDR2 YFSETQ. Trimming removed 0 bases at V and 8 bases at J, with 20 bases between. The CDR3 consists of 16 residues. The source of this sequence is an adult who received the AZD1222 COVID-19 vaccine. Sequenced here: peripheral blood, sampled 28 days after the second AZD1222 dose. The rearrangement links TRBV5-1 to TRBJ1-2; perhaps TRBD1 as D (5 bases). Written as DNA, the CDR3 is TGCGCCAGCAGCTTGGCCTCGGGAGGCAGGGTAGGAGGCTACACCTTC. This codes for CASSLASGGRVGGYTF.